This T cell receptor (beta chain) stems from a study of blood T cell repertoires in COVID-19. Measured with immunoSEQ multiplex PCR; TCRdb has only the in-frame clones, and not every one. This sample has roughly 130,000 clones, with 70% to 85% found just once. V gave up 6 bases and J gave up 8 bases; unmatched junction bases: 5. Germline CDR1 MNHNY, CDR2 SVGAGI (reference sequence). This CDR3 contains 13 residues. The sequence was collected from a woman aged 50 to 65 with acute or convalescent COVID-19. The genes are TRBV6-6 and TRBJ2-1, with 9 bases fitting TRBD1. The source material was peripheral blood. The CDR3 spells CASRTGQGYEQFF. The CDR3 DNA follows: TGTGCCAGCAGAACTGGACAGGGGTATGAGCAGTTCTTC.